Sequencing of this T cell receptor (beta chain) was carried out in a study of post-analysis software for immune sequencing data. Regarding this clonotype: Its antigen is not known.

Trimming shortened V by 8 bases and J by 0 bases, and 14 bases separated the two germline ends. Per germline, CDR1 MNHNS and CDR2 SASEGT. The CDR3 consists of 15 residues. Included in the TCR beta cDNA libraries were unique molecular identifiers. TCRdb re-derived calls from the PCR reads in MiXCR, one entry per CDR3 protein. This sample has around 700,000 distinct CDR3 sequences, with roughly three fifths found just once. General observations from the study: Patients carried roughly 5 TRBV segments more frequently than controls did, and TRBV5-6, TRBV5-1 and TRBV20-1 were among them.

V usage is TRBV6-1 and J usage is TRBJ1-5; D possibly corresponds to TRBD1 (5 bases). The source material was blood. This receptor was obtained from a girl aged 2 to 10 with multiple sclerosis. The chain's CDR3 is CASRRGHYSNQPQHF. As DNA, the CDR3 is TGTGCCAGCCGGCGTGGACATTATAGCAATCAGCCCCAGCATTTT.